This TCR beta chain came from a study of T cell responses to AZD1222 COVID-19 vaccine. The V segment lost 4 bases and the J segment 4 bases; nucleotides outside the gene matches: 7. The CDR3 has 14 residues. Germline V lookup: CDR1 SGHRS, CDR2 YFSETQ. Using immunoSEQ multiplex PCR, the repertoire was profiled, and TCRdb retains in-frame clones only, with some absent. The table records 95,000 to 110,000 clones, about 90% of them present only once. This specimen was peripheral blood, taken on day 0 of AZD1222 vaccination. The rearrangement joins TRBV5-1 to TRBJ2-7, with TRBD2 identical over 8 bases. The sequence derives from an adult in good health. The CDR3 bases are TGCGCCAGCAGCCCGGGACTAGTCCCATACGAGCAGTACTTC. It translates to CASSPGLVPYEQYF.